This T cell receptor (beta chain) is from a study of shared clonotypes between healthy human individuals. Overall study findings and caveats: Clonotype sharing levels among donors were expected to vary with sequencing depth. A limitation of the genetic and exposure-history diversity represented arose from few donors.

Comments on this clone: Its antigen is as yet unknown.

The V end was cut by 3 bases, the J end by 3 bases, with 14 bases between. The CDR3 loop spans 16 amino acids. CDR1 and CDR2 (germline): KGHSH, LQKENI. Deep-level settings were used for running the assay. The assay was immunoSEQ multiplex PCR, and TCRdb's table has in-frame clones only and misses some. The sample has about 530,000 clones; about 80% are singletons. The chain has TRBV18 and TRBJ2-2; a weak D match, TRBD1 (5 bases). This clonotype was obtained from a middle-aged woman in good health. Some clones in this sample may be carry-over from other donors' samples. The sample was PBMCs. This CDR3 is CASSPNGLGHTGELFF. The CDR3 DNA reads as TGTGCCAGCTCACCTAACGGCTTGGGGCACACCGGGGAGCTGTTTTTT.